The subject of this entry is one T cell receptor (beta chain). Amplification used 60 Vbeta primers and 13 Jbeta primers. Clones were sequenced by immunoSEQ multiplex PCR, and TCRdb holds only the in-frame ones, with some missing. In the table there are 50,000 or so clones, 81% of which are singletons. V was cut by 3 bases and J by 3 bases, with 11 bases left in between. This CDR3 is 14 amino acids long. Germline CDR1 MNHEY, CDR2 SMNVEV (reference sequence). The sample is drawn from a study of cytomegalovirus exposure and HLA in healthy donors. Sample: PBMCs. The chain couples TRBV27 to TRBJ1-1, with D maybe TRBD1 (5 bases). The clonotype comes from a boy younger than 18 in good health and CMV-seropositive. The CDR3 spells CASSFIRDDTEAFF. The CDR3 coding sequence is TGTGCCAGCAGTTTCATCAGGGATGACACTGAAGCTTTCTTT.